These T cell receptor beta chains were read from a single sample in a study of cytomegalovirus exposure and HLA in healthy donors. Only in-frame clones appear in the TCRdb table, and some are missing; sequencing was by immunoSEQ multiplex PCR. The sample includes about 96,000 clones, approximately 75% of them seen just once. Sequenced input: PBMCs. These receptors originate from a woman in her seventies in good health and CMV-seropositive. The CDR3 runs from the conserved cysteine through the conserved F or W. The order of the fields is J gene, clone size, D gene, V gene, CDR3 DNA, CDR3 protein. D genes are given only for firm matches. Not all rows give a size; the values are once, few, many and, for expanded clones, a class.

J gene: TRBJ2-5; clone size: NA; D gene: TRBD2; V gene: TRBV11-2; CDR3 DNA: TGTGCCAGCAGCCTCCCGGGGGGTTGGGAGACCCAGTACTTC; CDR3 protein: CASSLPGGWETQYF
J gene: TRBJ2-1; clone size: NA; D gene: NA; V gene: TRBV6-5; CDR3 DNA: TGTGCCAGCAGTACGGAGGCCCGGCTAGCGACTTTCTTC; CDR3 protein: CASSTEARLATFF
J gene: TRBJ2-7; clone size: NA; D gene: NA; V gene: TRBV5-6; CDR3 DNA: TGTGCCAGCAGCTTGTATCCCTACGAGCAGTACTTC; CDR3 protein: CASSLYPYEQYF
J gene: TRBJ2-1; clone size: NA; D gene: NA; V gene: TRBV7-3; CDR3 DNA: TGTGCCAGCAGCCCCCGCGGCGGGAACAATGAGCAGTTCTTC; CDR3 protein: CASSPRGGNNEQFF
J gene: TRBJ1-5; clone size: NA; D gene: NA; V gene: TRBV5-4; CDR3 DNA: TGTGCCAGCAGCTTGGCCGGAGAGGGGGATCAGCCCCAGCATTTT; CDR3 protein: CASSLAGEGDQPQHF
J gene: TRBJ2-3; clone size: NA; D gene: TRBD2; V gene: TRBV27; CDR3 DNA: TGTGCCAGCAGCCTACCGGGACTAGCGGGAGAAAAGGGCACAGATACGCAGTATTTT; CDR3 protein: CASSLPGLAGEKGTDTQYF
J gene: TRBJ2-3; clone size: NA; D gene: NA; V gene: TRBV27; CDR3 DNA: TGTGCCAGCAGTTTGTTCCACCCGGGATCCTATACGCAGTATTTT; CDR3 protein: CASSLFHPGSYTQYF
J gene: TRBJ2-1; clone size: NA; D gene: NA; V gene: TRBV23-1; CDR3 DNA: TGCGCCAGTCATTCAGGGTGGGTGGTCAATGAGCAGTTCTTC; CDR3 protein: CASHSGWVVNEQFF
J gene: TRBJ1-1; clone size: NA; D gene: NA; V gene: TRBV14; CDR3 DNA: TGTGCCAGCAGCCAAGATCCCGGGAATTGGGCCAACACTGAAGCTTTCTTT; CDR3 protein: CASSQDPGNWANTEAFF
J gene: TRBJ1-1; clone size: NA; D gene: NA; V gene: TRBV5-5; CDR3 DNA: TGTGCCAGCAGCTTACTACAGGGTTCGAACACTGAAGCTTTCTTT; CDR3 protein: CASSLLQGSNTEAFF
J gene: TRBJ2-7; clone size: NA; D gene: NA; V gene: TRBV5-4; CDR3 DNA: TGTGCCAGCAGCTTGGGCAGAACCTCCTACGAGCAGTACTTC; CDR3 protein: CASSLGRTSYEQYF
J gene: TRBJ2-4; clone size: few; D gene: TRBD1; V gene: TRBV7-2; CDR3 DNA: TGTGCCAGCAGCTTTCGCCTTGGACAGGGGGGCAAAAACATTCAGTACTTC; CDR3 protein: CASSFRLGQGGKNIQYF
J gene: TRBJ1-2; clone size: NA; D gene: NA; V gene: TRBV28; CDR3 DNA: TGTGCCAGCACTCCTGGGCGGGGTTCCAACTATGGCTACACCTTC; CDR3 protein: CASTPGRGSNYGYTF
J gene: TRBJ1-5; clone size: few; D gene: NA; V gene: TRBV19; CDR3 DNA: TGTGCCAGTACCACGACAGCCACCTTGGGCCAGCCCCAGCATTTT; CDR3 protein: CASTTTATLGQPQHF
J gene: TRBJ2-1; clone size: NA; D gene: NA; V gene: TRBV7-3; CDR3 DNA: TGTGCCAGCAGCCCGAATTTGGGCGTCTACAATGAGCAGTTCTTC; CDR3 protein: CASSPNLGVYNEQFF
J gene: TRBJ2-7; clone size: few; D gene: TRBD1; V gene: TRBV14; CDR3 DNA: TGTGCCAGCAGCTATAAACAGGGGACCTACTACGAGCAGTACTTC; CDR3 protein: CASSYKQGTYYEQYF
J gene: TRBJ2-7; clone size: NA; D gene: TRBD2; V gene: TRBV27; CDR3 DNA: TGTGCCAGCAGTTTTGCCGGGAGGGCCTACGAGCAGTACTTC; CDR3 protein: CASSFAGRAYEQYF
J gene: TRBJ2-2; clone size: NA; D gene: NA; V gene: TRBV7-3; CDR3 DNA: TGTGCCAGCAGCCTGACGACAGGAAATGGAGGGGAGCTGTTTTTT; CDR3 protein: CASSLTTGNGGELFF
J gene: TRBJ2-3; clone size: NA; D gene: NA; V gene: TRBV9; CDR3 DNA: TGTGCCAGCAGCGTAGCTTCGAGCACAGATACGCAGTATTTT; CDR3 protein: CASSVASSTDTQYF
J gene: TRBJ1-3; clone size: NA; D gene: NA; V gene: TRBV5-1; CDR3 DNA: TGCGCCAGCAGCTCTCAGGGAACTGGAAACACCATATATTTT; CDR3 protein: CASSSQGTGNTIYF
J gene: TRBJ2-1; clone size: NA; D gene: TRBD1; V gene: TRBV5-4; CDR3 DNA: TGTGCCAGCAGCTTGGCGGGACAGTCCTACAATGAGCAGTTCTTC; CDR3 protein: CASSLAGQSYNEQFF
J gene: TRBJ2-5; clone size: NA; D gene: NA; V gene: TRBV7-3; CDR3 DNA: TGTGCCAGCAGCCACGGCGGGGTTCGTCGAGAGACCCAGTACTTC; CDR3 protein: CASSHGGVRRETQYF
J gene: TRBJ2-1; clone size: NA; D gene: NA; V gene: TRBV7-3; CDR3 DNA: TGTGCCAGCAGCCCGGCCCCGACAGGCTCCTACAATGAGCAGTTCTTC; CDR3 protein: CASSPAPTGSYNEQFF
J gene: TRBJ1-2; clone size: NA; D gene: NA; V gene: TRBV5-8; CDR3 DNA: TGTGCCAGCAGCACTGACAGCTCCTACCTGTATGGCTACACCTTC; CDR3 protein: CASSTDSSYLYGYTF
J gene: TRBJ2-3; clone size: NA; D gene: NA; V gene: TRBV5-1; CDR3 DNA: TGCGCCAGCAGCTTGGGACAGAGTAGCACAGATACGCAGTATTTT; CDR3 protein: CASSLGQSSTDTQYF
J gene: TRBJ2-6; clone size: NA; D gene: NA; V gene: TRBV2; CDR3 DNA: TGTGCCAGCAGTTTAAGGGGGATCTCTGGGGCCAACGTCCTGACTTTC; CDR3 protein: CASSLRGISGANVLTF
J gene: TRBJ2-3; clone size: few; D gene: TRBD1; V gene: TRBV28; CDR3 DNA: TGTGCCAGCAGTTCCTCAGGGACAGGGATGGGAGATACGCAGTATTTT; CDR3 protein: CASSSSGTGMGDTQYF
J gene: TRBJ2-7; clone size: NA; D gene: NA; V gene: TRBV19; CDR3 DNA: TGTGCCAGTAGCGTCACAGGGTACGAGCAGTACTTC; CDR3 protein: CASSVTGYEQYF
J gene: TRBJ2-3; clone size: few; D gene: NA; V gene: TRBV7-9; CDR3 DNA: TGTGCCAGCAGCTTGACAGGTGGCACAGATACGCAGTATTTT; CDR3 protein: CASSLTGGTDTQYF
J gene: TRBJ2-5; clone size: NA; D gene: TRBD1; V gene: TRBV30; CDR3 DNA: TGTGCCTGGAGTGTATGGGACAGGGGGGCAGAGACCCAGTACTTC; CDR3 protein: CAWSVWDRGAETQYF
J gene: TRBJ2-5; clone size: NA; D gene: TRBD1; V gene: TRBV9; CDR3 DNA: TGTGCCAGCAGCGTAGATTGGGACAGGGTTGAGACCCAGTACTTC; CDR3 protein: CASSVDWDRVETQYF
J gene: TRBJ2-2; clone size: few; D gene: TRBD2; V gene: TRBV5-4; CDR3 DNA: TGTGCCAGCAGCCCCGGGACTAGCAATGCCGGGGAGCTGTTTTTT; CDR3 protein: CASSPGTSNAGELFF
J gene: TRBJ2-7; clone size: NA; D gene: TRBD2; V gene: TRBV27; CDR3 DNA: TGTGCCAGCAGTGCCCGGGGGACTAGCGGCACCTACGAGCAGTACTTC; CDR3 protein: CASSARGTSGTYEQYF
J gene: TRBJ1-6; clone size: NA; D gene: NA; V gene: TRBV4-3; CDR3 DNA: TGCGCCAGCAGCCAAGCAGGAACTAATTCACCCCTCCACTTT; CDR3 protein: CASSQAGTNSPLHF
J gene: TRBJ2-7; clone size: NA; D gene: TRBD2; V gene: TRBV9; CDR3 DNA: TGTGCCAGCAGCATGAGAGCGGGGGCCATTTACGAGCAGTACTTC; CDR3 protein: CASSMRAGAIYEQYF
J gene: TRBJ2-7; clone size: once; D gene: TRBD2; V gene: TRBV7-7; CDR3 DNA: TGTGCTAGCAGCTTATATAGCGGGTCGGCCTACGAGCAGTACTTC; CDR3 protein: CASSLYSGSAYEQYF
J gene: TRBJ2-5; clone size: NA; D gene: TRBD1; V gene: TRBV9; CDR3 DNA: TGTGCCAGCAGCCCCCGGACAGGGCGGGCGGAGACCCAGTACTTC; CDR3 protein: CASSPRTGRAETQYF
J gene: TRBJ2-1; clone size: once; D gene: TRBD2; V gene: TRBV7-7; CDR3 DNA: TGTGCTGGACTACCGATCGGGGGGAATGAGCAGTTCTTC; CDR3 protein: CAGLPIGGNEQFF
J gene: TRBJ2-7; clone size: NA; D gene: TRBD1; V gene: TRBV6-5; CDR3 DNA: TGTGCCAGCAGTTACTGGACAGGGGCCCTCTCCTACGAGCAGTACTTC; CDR3 protein: CASSYWTGALSYEQYF
J gene: TRBJ2-7; clone size: NA; D gene: TRBD1; V gene: TRBV18; CDR3 DNA: TGTGCCAGCTCGCCGGAGACAGGGGCCTACGAGCAGTACTTC; CDR3 protein: CASSPETGAYEQYF
J gene: TRBJ2-5; clone size: few; D gene: NA; V gene: TRBV6-6; CDR3 DNA: TGTGCCAGCAGTTACAGGGCTAGCAGAGAGACCCAGTACTTC; CDR3 protein: CASSYRASRETQYF
J gene: TRBJ2-7; clone size: NA; D gene: TRBD1; V gene: TRBV27; CDR3 DNA: TGTGCCAGCAAAGACAGGGGGCTGGGAACCTACGAGCAGTACTTC; CDR3 protein: CASKDRGLGTYEQYF
J gene: TRBJ2-7; clone size: NA; D gene: NA; V gene: TRBV5-1; CDR3 DNA: TGCGCCAGCAGCCGATCCTCAGGGATAGGCGACGAGCAGTACTTC; CDR3 protein: CASSRSSGIGDEQYF
J gene: TRBJ2-2; clone size: few; D gene: TRBD1; V gene: TRBV29-1; CDR3 DNA: TGCAGCGTTCGGTCTCAGGGGGCCACCGGGGAGCTGTTTTTT; CDR3 protein: CSVRSQGATGELFF
J gene: TRBJ2-7; clone size: few; D gene: TRBD1; V gene: TRBV27; CDR3 DNA: TGTGCCAGCCGCGGGACAGGGACTTACGAGCAGTACTTC; CDR3 protein: CASRGTGTYEQYF
J gene: TRBJ1-2; clone size: few; D gene: TRBD1; V gene: TRBV4-2; CDR3 DNA: TGTGCCAGCAGCCAAGATCCGGGACAGGGGAAGGGCTACACCTTC; CDR3 protein: CASSQDPGQGKGYTF
J gene: TRBJ2-5; clone size: NA; D gene: NA; V gene: TRBV2; CDR3 DNA: TGTGCCAGCAGGGCGGATCAAGAGACCCAGTACTTC; CDR3 protein: CASRADQETQYF
J gene: TRBJ2-3; clone size: NA; D gene: TRBD2; V gene: TRBV5-4; CDR3 DNA: TGTGCCAGCAGCTCCCCCCCGGGGGGACCTAGCACAGATACGCAGTATTTT; CDR3 protein: CASSSPPGGPSTDTQYF
J gene: TRBJ2-1; clone size: NA; D gene: TRBD2; V gene: TRBV9; CDR3 DNA: TGTGCCAGCAGCGTAGCTCTAGCGGGGGGGGCCTACAATGAGCAGTTCTTC; CDR3 protein: CASSVALAGGAYNEQFF
J gene: TRBJ2-2; clone size: NA; D gene: NA; V gene: TRBV6-5; CDR3 DNA: TGTGCCAGCAGTATCCAAGGTGCAGGGGCCGGGGAGCTGTTTTTT; CDR3 protein: CASSIQGAGAGELFF
J gene: TRBJ2-3; clone size: NA; D gene: NA; V gene: TRBV6-5; CDR3 DNA: TGTGCCACCAGCGCCTATCGTAAAACAGATACGCAGTATTTT; CDR3 protein: CATSAYRKTDTQYF
J gene: TRBJ2-3; clone size: once; D gene: TRBD2; V gene: TRBV7-6; CDR3 DNA: TGTGCCAGCAGCTTAGTATCACCTAGCGGGGAGACAGATACGCAGTATTTT; CDR3 protein: CASSLVSPSGETDTQYF
J gene: TRBJ2-7; clone size: NA; D gene: TRBD1; V gene: TRBV6-1; CDR3 DNA: TGTGCCAGCAGTGATCTGGGACAGTACGACTACTTC; CDR3 protein: CASSDLGQYDYF
J gene: TRBJ2-1; clone size: NA; D gene: NA; V gene: TRBV7-9; CDR3 DNA: TGTTCCAGCAGCTTCGGGTCTAGAGGTGACAATGAGCAGTTCTTC; CDR3 protein: CSSSFGSRGDNEQFF
J gene: TRBJ2-3; clone size: NA; D gene: NA; V gene: TRBV5-1; CDR3 DNA: TGCGCCAGCAGCTTTAGAGGCGGGGATACGCAGTATTTT; CDR3 protein: CASSFRGGDTQYF
J gene: TRBJ2-1; clone size: NA; D gene: TRBD1; V gene: TRBV5-1; CDR3 DNA: TGCGCCAGCAGCTTTTTTACCGGGGACAGGATAGGGAATGAGCAGTTCTTC; CDR3 protein: CASSFFTGDRIGNEQFF
J gene: TRBJ2-7; clone size: NA; D gene: NA; V gene: TRBV7-6; CDR3 DNA: TGTGCCAGCAGCCAAGGGGGCTACGAGCAGTACTTC; CDR3 protein: CASSQGGYEQYF
J gene: TRBJ2-7; clone size: NA; D gene: NA; V gene: TRBV5-1; CDR3 DNA: TGCGCCAGCAGCTTGGTACAGGAGGGGCGAGAGCAGTACTTC; CDR3 protein: CASSLVQEGREQYF
J gene: TRBJ2-7; clone size: NA; D gene: NA; V gene: TRBV7-7; CDR3 DNA: TGTGCTAGCAGCTTAAGAAAGGGGTACGAGCAGTACTTC; CDR3 protein: CASSLRKGYEQYF